Listed below are T cell receptor beta chains from one sample, sequenced in a study of cytomegalovirus exposure and HLA in healthy donors. Some clones are missing from TCRdb's copy, which holds only in-frame ones; the method was immunoSEQ multiplex PCR. The sample has a few hundred thousand clones; approximately 84% are singletons. The sample taken for sequencing was PBMCs. Every receptor here comes from a middle-aged woman in good health and CMV-seronegative. The conserved cysteine and the conserved F or W are not part of the CDR3 here. Fields, in order: D gene, V gene, J gene, CDR3 protein. A D gene is named only where the DNA matches it firmly.

D: NA
V: TRBV7-9
J: TRBJ2-1
CDR3: ASSQQGGDNEQF

D: NA
V: TRBV2
J: TRBJ2-5
CDR3: ASFSSETQY

D: TRBD1
V: TRBV5-1
J: TRBJ2-3
CDR3: ASRFRTGGTDTQY

D: NA
V: TRBV5-1
J: TRBJ1-2
CDR3: ASSADFVYGYT

D: NA
V: TRBV7-9
J: TRBJ2-7
CDR3: ASSLAGRGAHEQY

D: TRBD1
V: TRBV2
J: TRBJ2-5
CDR3: ASSGARGLQETQY

D: TRBD2
V: TRBV19
J: TRBJ2-5
CDR3: ASSGGRAAGDQETQY

D: NA
V: TRBV7-3
J: TRBJ2-2
CDR3: ASSLSSAGLNTGELF

D: NA
V: TRBV7-9
J: TRBJ2-3
CDR3: ASSLTGTSTDTQY

D: NA
V: TRBV7-3
J: TRBJ2-3
CDR3: ASSPSLVGGAQY